This T cell receptor beta chain was found in a study of cytomegalovirus exposure and HLA in healthy donors. Study in general: As released early, the data held some 80 million unique TCRs from HLA-typed donors. Study findings and constraints: Productive rates of about 90% or about 30% were seen for most TCR beta V segments in an earlier analysis.

The length of the CDR3 is 14 residues. Looked up from germline, CDR1 is MNHEY and CDR2 is SMNVEV (reference sequence). Trimming removed 8 bases from V and 8 bases from J; junction bases left unmatched: 9. This clone was picked up one time. Its cognate antigen is unknown. PCR used 60 Vbeta primers and 13 Jbeta primers. The repertoire was sequenced with immunoSEQ multiplex PCR; TCRdb's copy has only in-frame clones and lacks some. Of some 150,000 clones in the sample, approximately 82% were seen once. Sequenced input: PBMCs. The J gene is TRBJ1-2, the V gene TRBV27, with 12 bases lining up with TRBD1. The sequence derives from a woman aged 40-49 years in good health and CMV-seronegative. The CDR3 DNA sequence: TGTGCCAGCGGGAGGGGACAGGGGGCCCGGGGCTACACCTTC. Its translation is CASGRGQGARGYTF.